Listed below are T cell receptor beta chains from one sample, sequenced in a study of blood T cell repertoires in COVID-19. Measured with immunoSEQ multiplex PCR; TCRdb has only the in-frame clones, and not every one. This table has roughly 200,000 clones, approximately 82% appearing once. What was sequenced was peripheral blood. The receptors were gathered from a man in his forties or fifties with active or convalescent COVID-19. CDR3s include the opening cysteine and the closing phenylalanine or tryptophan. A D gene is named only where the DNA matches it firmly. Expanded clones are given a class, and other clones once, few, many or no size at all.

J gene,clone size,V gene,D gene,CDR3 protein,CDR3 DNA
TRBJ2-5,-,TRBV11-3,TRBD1,CASSLTGTGQETQYF,TGTGCCAGCAGCCTAACCGGGACAGGCCAAGAGACCCAGTACTTC
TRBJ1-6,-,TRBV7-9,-,CASSLAVNSPLHF,TGTGCCAGCTCCCTCGCGGTTAATTCACCCCTCCACTTT
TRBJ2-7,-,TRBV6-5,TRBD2,CASTAGIGEQYF,TGTGCCAGCACAGCGGGAATTGGAGAGCAGTACTTC
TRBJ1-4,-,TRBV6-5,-,CASSYRAFSNEKLFF,TGTGCCAGCAGTTACCGAGCCTTTTCCAATGAAAAACTGTTTTTT
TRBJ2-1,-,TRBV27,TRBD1,CASSLSSGTGTGDEQFF,TGTGCCAGCAGTTTATCGTCCGGGACAGGGACTGGCGATGAGCAGTTCTTC
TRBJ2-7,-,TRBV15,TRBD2,CATSKIGTSGLYEQYF,TGTGCCACCAGCAAAATCGGGACTAGCGGTTTATACGAGCAGTACTTC
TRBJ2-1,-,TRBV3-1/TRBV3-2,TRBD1,CASSRWGQGSRVEQFF,TGTGCCAGCAGCCGTTGGGGACAGGGGTCGAGGGTTGAGCAGTTCTTC
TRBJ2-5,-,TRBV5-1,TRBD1,CASSLGQGALIVETQYF,TGCGCCAGCAGCTTGGGACAGGGGGCTTTAATTGTGGAGACCCAGTACTTC
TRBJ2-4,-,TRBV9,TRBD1,CASSPRGGPGDIQYF,TGTGCCAGCAGCCCAAGAGGGGGCCCTGGGGACATTCAGTACTTC
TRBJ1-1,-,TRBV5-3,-,CARRADTEAFF,TGTGCCAGAAGGGCGGACACTGAAGCTTTCTTT
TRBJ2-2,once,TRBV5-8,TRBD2,CASSRVGTSGPSGELFF,TGTGCCAGCAGCCGCGTCGGGACTAGCGGGCCGTCCGGGGAGCTGTTTTTT
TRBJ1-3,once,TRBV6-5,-,CASSSQGNTIYF,TGTGCCAGCAGTTCCCAAGGAAACACCATATATTTT
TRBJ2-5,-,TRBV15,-,CATTLWGEVTQYF,TGTGCCACCACCCTGTGGGGCGAGGTTACCCAGTACTTC
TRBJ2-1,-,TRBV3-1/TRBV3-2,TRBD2,CASSPLGGGSYEQFF,TGTGCCAGCAGCCCCCTTGGGGGGGGGTCTTATGAGCAGTTCTTC
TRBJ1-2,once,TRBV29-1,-,CSVVGVGGYTF,TGCAGCGTTGTAGGGGTCGGTGGCTACACCTTC
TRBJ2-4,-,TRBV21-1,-,CASSKGRTAKNIQYF,TGTGCCAGCAGCAAAGGGAGGACTGCCAAAAACATTCAGTACTTC
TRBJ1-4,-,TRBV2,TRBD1,CASRRDRGATNEKLFF,TGTGCCAGCAGAAGGGACAGGGGTGCAACTAATGAAAAACTGTTTTTT
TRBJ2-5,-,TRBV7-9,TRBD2,CASSKLAGGPEETQYF,TGTGCCAGCAGCAAACTAGCGGGGGGACCCGAAGAGACCCAGTACTTC
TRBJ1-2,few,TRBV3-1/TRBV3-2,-,CASSQDGGRPIYGYTF,TGTGCCAGCAGCCAAGATGGGGGCAGGCCCATCTATGGCTACACCTTC
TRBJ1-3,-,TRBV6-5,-,CASSYSMGGPGNTIYF,TGTGCCAGCAGTTACTCGATGGGGGGACCTGGAAACACCATATATTTT
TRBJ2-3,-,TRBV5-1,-,CASSLAESSTDTQYF,TGCGCCAGCAGCTTGGCCGAGTCCTCCACAGATACGCAGTATTTT
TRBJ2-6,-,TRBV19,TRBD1,CASTGQGVAGANVLTF,TGTGCCAGTACCGGACAGGGAGTCGCTGGGGCCAACGTCCTGACTTTC
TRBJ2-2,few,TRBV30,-,CAWRPGNTGELFF,TGTGCCTGGAGACCAGGGAACACCGGGGAGCTGTTTTTT
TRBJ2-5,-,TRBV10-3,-,CAITDGIQETQYF,TGTGCCATCACAGACGGGATCCAAGAGACCCAGTACTTC
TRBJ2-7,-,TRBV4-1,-,CASSPYQGGYEQYF,TGCGCCAGCAGCCCATACCAGGGTGGATACGAGCAGTACTTC
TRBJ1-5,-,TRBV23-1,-,CASRRRRQFRSQPQHF,TGCGCCAGCAGGCGACGGCGGCAGTTTCGTAGTCAGCCCCAGCATTTT
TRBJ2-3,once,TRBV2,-,CASSPTGITDTQYF,TGTGCCAGCAGTCCCACAGGGATAACAGATACGCAGTATTTT
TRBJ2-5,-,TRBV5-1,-,CASSLGRGETQYF,TGCGCCAGCAGCTTGGGCAGGGGTGAGACCCAGTACTTC
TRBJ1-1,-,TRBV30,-,CAWSRGGGRGTEAFF,TGTGCCTGGAGTCGCGGGGGGGGCCGGGGCACTGAAGCTTTCTTT
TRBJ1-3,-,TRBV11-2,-,CASSAGAGVGNTIYF,TGTGCCAGCAGCGCAGGCGCCGGTGTCGGAAACACCATATATTTT
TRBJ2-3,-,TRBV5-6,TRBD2,CASSSPGLAPDTQYF,TGTGCCAGCAGCTCCCCGGGACTAGCACCAGATACGCAGTATTTT
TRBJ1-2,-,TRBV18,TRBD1,CASSPIPTGANYGYTF,TGTGCCAGCTCGCCAATTCCGACAGGGGCCAACTATGGCTACACCTTC
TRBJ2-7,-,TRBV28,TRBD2,CASSTGGFYNEQYF,TGTGCCAGCTCTACCGGGGGGTTTTATAACGAGCAGTACTTC
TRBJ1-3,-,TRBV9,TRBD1,CASSVEGGQLSGNTIYF,TGTGCCAGCAGCGTAGAGGGGGGACAGCTCTCTGGAAACACCATATATTTT
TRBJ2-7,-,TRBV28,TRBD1,CASRKTGSHEQYF,TGTGCCAGCAGGAAGACAGGGAGCCACGAGCAGTACTTC
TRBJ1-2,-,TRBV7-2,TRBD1,CASSFKHQGGDGYTF,TGTGCCAGCAGCTTCAAACACCAGGGGGGTGATGGCTACACCTTC
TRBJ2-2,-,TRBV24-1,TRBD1,CATSDPDRGVTGELFF,TGTGCCACCAGTGACCCAGACAGGGGGGTAACCGGGGAGCTGTTTTTT
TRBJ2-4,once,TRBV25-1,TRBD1,CASRAPTGGENIQYF,TGTGCCAGCAGGGCCCCGACAGGGGGCGAAAACATTCAGTACTTC
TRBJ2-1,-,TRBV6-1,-,CASSEARARAQFF,TGTGCCAGCAGTGAAGCTAGGGCGAGGGCGCAGTTCTTC